This section outlines one TCR beta chain sequence together with its context. The time point: blood 2 weeks post-SBRT. Treatment in this sample: 15 Gy SBRT to primary tumor, nephrectomy 4 weeks later. Blood was sampled at baseline, 2 weeks and 4 weeks after SBRT. The tumor was a clear cell renal cell carcinoma. The data derive from a study of radiation and T cells in renal cell carcinoma. J lost 3 bases, V lost 11 bases, and 7 bases had no gene match. Germline V gene lookup returns CDR1 SNHLY and CDR2 FYNNEI. The CDR3 runs 12 residues. Data came from immunoSEQ multiplex PCR; TCRdb stores just in-frame clones and leaves some out. The data hold about 120,000 clones, with around 82% observed a single time.

Sequenced material: blood, taken from a patient whose treatment included radiotherapy and nephrectomy. This TCR came from a man aged 50 or older with renal cell carcinoma. The J gene is TRBJ2-7, the V gene TRBV2, with 7 nucleotides matching TRBD2. CDR3 sequence reads: CAGGRESYEQYF. CDR3 nucleotide sequence: TGTGCCGGGGGGAGGGAAAGCTACGAGCAGTACTTC. Supplemented by reference TRBV2 and TRBJ2-7, the full variable domain reads EPEVTQTPSHQVTQMGQEVILRCVPISNHLYFYWYRQILGQKVEFLVSFYNNEISEKSEIFDDQFSVERPDGSNFTLKIRSTKLEDSAMYFCAGGRESYEQYFGPGTRLTVT.